This passage covers 25 T cell receptor beta chains from one sample sequenced in a study of T cell responses to AZD1222 COVID-19 vaccine. Assay: immunoSEQ multiplex PCR; the TCRdb copy retains only in-frame clones and omits some. The sample has about 120,000 clones; roughly 87% are singletons. Specimen: peripheral blood, collected on day 0 of AZD1222 vaccination. These receptors came from an adult in good health.

This clone was detected only once. V is TRBV3-1 (or the pseudogene TRBV3-2) and J is TRBJ1-6; D gene ambiguous. This CDR3 spans 14 amino acids. The V end was cut by 2 bases, the J end by 10 bases, with 12 bases between. In germline, CDR1 is LGHDT, CDR2 YNNKEL (reference sequence). The DNA of the CDR3 is TGTGCCAGCAGCCAAATGCCAAGAAACTCACCCCTCCACTTT. It codes for CASSQMPRNSPLHF.

The rearrangement joins TRBV6-5 to TRBJ2-1, with 7 bases matching TRBD1. V was clipped by 5 bases and J by 3 bases; unmatched bases: 4. Germline-derived CDR1 and CDR2 are MNHEY and SVGAGI. This CDR3 region has 14 residues. CDR3 coding DNA: TGTGCCAGCAGTACCGGGACAGACTACAATGAGCAGTTCTTC. Amino acids: CASSTGTDYNEQFF.

This chain uses TRBV30 with TRBJ1-4, with D possibly being TRBD1 (5 bases). Germline CDR1 reads GTSNPN; CDR2 reads SVGIG (reference sequence). CDR3 size: 13 residues. Trimming left V 5 bases short and J 5 bases short, with 12 bases between. CDR3 coding DNA: TGTGCCTGGTTGGGACGGACCAATGAAAAACTGTTTTTT. Its protein is CAWLGRTNEKLFF.

The V and J genes are TRBV12-3 or TRBV12-4 and TRBJ2-1; D is uncertain. This CDR3 has 13 amino acids. Trimming removed 1 base from V and 7 bases from J, with 8 bases in between. The DNA of the CDR3 is TGTGCCAGCAGTTTAGGTAGGCGGAATGAGCAGTTCTTC. This encodes CASSLGRRNEQFF.

The chain combines TRBV21-1 with TRBJ2-5; the DNA was not used to check the table's D call, TRBD1. TRBV21-1 is flagged as a pseudogene. The length of the CDR3 is 16 residues. The CDR3 DNA sequence: TGTGCCAGCAGCAATGGATGGGACAGAAAACAAGAGACCCAGTACTTC. It specifies CASSNGWDRKQETQYF.

The CDR3 DNA reads as TGCGCCAGCAGCTTGGGGCGACAGGGGACCGGGGAGCTGTTTTTT. Protein product: CASSLGRQGTGELFF. The chain is built from TRBV5-1 and TRBJ2-2, with 8 bases aligning to TRBD1. After removal of 0 bases from V and 5 bases from J, the junction contained 3 bases not matched to a gene. The germline V gene has CDR1 SGHRS and CDR2 YFSETQ. There are 15 residues in the CDR3.

The rearrangement links TRBV7-9 to TRBJ1-4; TRBD1 aligns across 8 bases. This CDR3 has 15 amino acids. The ends lost 5 bases at V and 10 bases at J; junction bases unmatched: 12. Per the germline V gene, CDR1 is SEHNR and CDR2 is FQNEAQ (reference sequence). CDR3 sequence (DNA): TGTGCCAGCAGCGCGACCCAGGGGGCGCTTGGAAAACTGTTTTTT. Protein sequence: CASSATQGALGKLFF. Drawing the rest from reference TRBV7-9 and TRBJ1-4, the complete variable domain is DTGVSQNPRHKITKRGQNVTFRCDPISEHNRLYWYRQTLGQGPEFLTYFQNEAQLEKSRLLSDRFSAERPKGSFSTLEIQRTEQGDSAMYLCASSATQGALGKLFFGSGTQLSVL.

The V and J genes are TRBV6-2 or TRBV6-3 and TRBJ2-5; D is undetermined. Trimming removed 5 bases at V and 5 bases at J, with 18 bases between. CDR1 and CDR2 from the germline V gene are MNHEY and SVGEGT. The CDR3 consists of 15 residues. The CDR3 reads CASSRPPPRLETQYF. CDR3 in DNA: TGTGCCAGCAGTCGGCCCCCGCCCCGGCTCGAGACCCAGTACTTC.

This chain uses TRBV7-9 with TRBJ2-3; a possible D gene is TRBD1 (6 bases). The CDR3 length is 13 residues. Trimming shortened V by 5 bases and J by 4 bases, and 10 bases separated the two germline ends. Germline V gene lookup returns CDR1 SEHNR and CDR2 FQNEAQ (reference sequence). The CDR3 DNA follows: TGTGCCAGCAGCGACCACAGGGCAGATACGCAGTATTTT. It specifies CASSDHRADTQYF.

The chain links TRBV3-1 (or the pseudogene TRBV3-2) to TRBJ2-3; D is uncertain. Germline V CDR1 and CDR2: LGHDT, YNNKEL (reference sequence). CDR3 length equals 15 residues. Trimming took 4 bases from V and 0 from J, leaving 11 bases between them. CDR3 bases: TGTGCCAGCAGCCCATTAGAGACTAGCACAGATACGCAGTATTTT. It yields the protein CASSPLETSTDTQYF.

The rearrangement uses TRBV29-1 and TRBJ2-7, with 9 bases that match TRBD1. Germline V CDR1 and CDR2: SQVTM, ANQGSEA. This CDR3 is 12 amino acids long. The junction had 0 bases not matched to a gene; V was cut back by 3 bases and J by 3 bases. CDR3 protein: CSVEDRGYEQYF. In nucleotides, the CDR3 is TGCAGCGTTGAGGACAGGGGCTACGAGCAGTACTTC.

This clone has a count of ten or more. The chain combines TRBV12-3 or TRBV12-4 with TRBJ1-5; D is possibly TRBD1 (5 bases). Trimming took off 6 bases at V and 8 bases at J, with 8 bases between the two ends. The length of the CDR3 is 11 residues. CDR3 protein: CASSGGEPQHF. Here the CDR3 DNA reads TGTGCCAGCAGCGGGGGAGAGCCCCAGCATTTT.

This chain joins TRBV28 and TRBJ1-4; D might be TRBD1 (6 bases). Trimming left V 6 bases short and J 5 bases short, with 13 bases between. CDR1 is MDHEN, CDR2 SYDVKM, per germline. The CDR3 length is 14 residues. CDR3 sequence reads: CASSSGGGNEKLFF. CDR3 bases: TGTGCCAGCAGCTCAGGAGGGGGAAATGAAAAACTGTTTTTT.

The CDR3, as DNA: TGTGCCATCAGTGCCGGGACTAGCAGTTACGAGCAGTACTTC. It encodes CAISAGTSSYEQYF. V usage is TRBV10-3 and J usage is TRBJ2-7; 9 nucleotides match TRBD2. V lost 4 bases to trimming and J lost 4 bases; unmatched junction nucleotides: 5. Per germline, CDR1 ENHRY and CDR2 SYGVKD. This CDR3 comprises 14 residues.

The rearrangement uses TRBV11-3 and TRBJ2-3; D not certain. V lost 5 bases and J 1 base, leaving 13 bases between the germline ends. The V gene's germline CDR1 is SGHNT and CDR2 YENEEA. This CDR3 region has 15 residues. Here the CDR3 reads CASSPGNDRTDTQYF. CDR3 bases: TGTGCCAGCAGCCCCGGAAACGATCGCACAGATACGCAGTATTTT.

Of note for this clone: Additional DNA sequences in this sample encode the identical CDR3. The chain is built from TRBV7-2 and TRBJ2-7, with D possibly being TRBD2 (5 bases). The CDR3 has 14 residues. Trimming removed 1 base from V and 1 base from J, with 8 bases in between. CDR1 and CDR2 (germline): SGHTA, FQGNSA. DNA for the CDR3: TGTGCCAGCAGCTTAGACGGGGTGTCCTACGAGCAGTACTTC. Translating it yields CASSLDGVSYEQYF.

The chain employs TRBV4-3 and TRBJ2-3; the match to TRBD2 covers 10 bases. Per the germline V gene, CDR1 is LGHNA and CDR2 is YSLEER. The trim removed 0 bases at V and 2 bases at J, leaving 5 bases unmatched. The CDR3 extends over 17 amino acids. The CDR3 nucleotides are TGCGCCAGCAGCCAAGACGGAGCGGGAGGGCCCACAGATACGCAGTATTTT. This translates into CASSQDGAGGPTDTQYF.

The chain recombines TRBV5-1 with TRBJ1-4; 10 bases map to TRBD1. The CDR3 totals 16 residues. The trim removed 3 bases at V and 3 bases at J, leaving 5 bases unmatched. CDR1 and CDR2 from the germline V gene are SGHRS and YFSETQ. The CDR3 loop reads CASSSGTGVSNEKLFF. The DNA of the CDR3 is TGCGCCAGCAGCTCCGGGACAGGGGTATCTAATGAAAAACTGTTTTTT.

This sequence joins TRBV11-3 and TRBJ1-3; the D gene is possibly TRBD1 (5 bases). Deletions cut 5 bases from V and 5 bases from J, with 13 bases between. CDR3 length: 14 residues. Germline-derived CDR1 and CDR2 are SGHNT and YENEEA. The CDR3 DNA is TGTGCCAGCAGCGCCTCAGGGAGCCGAAACACCATATATTTT. It yields the protein CASSASGSRNTIYF.

This clone has only one observation. The V gene is TRBV13, the J gene TRBJ2-3; 7 positions agree with TRBD2. The CDR3 is 17 residues long. Germline loops: CDR1 PRHDT, CDR2 FYEKMQ (reference sequence). After removal of 0 bases from V and 2 bases from J, the junction contained 8 bases not matched to a gene. CDR3 residues: CASSLGLPGGYTDTQYF. In DNA, the CDR3 is TGTGCCAGCAGCTTAGGGCTGCCGGGGGGTTACACAGATACGCAGTATTTT.

V gene TRBV5-6 combines with J gene TRBJ1-6, with D uncertain. The length of the CDR3 is 13 residues. The V gene lost 3 bases and the J gene lost 10 bases, with 11 bases spanning the gap. Germline V gene lookup returns CDR1 SGHDT and CDR2 YYEEEE. The chain's CDR3 is CASSSTMRSPLHF. CDR3 in DNA: TGTGCCAGCAGCTCTACGATGCGCTCACCCCTCCACTTT.

V usage is TRBV19 and J usage is TRBJ2-5; 11 bases match TRBD2. The CDR3 has 15 residues. Trimming removed 7 bases from V and 5 bases from J; junction bases left unmatched: 9. Germline V gives CDR1 LNHDA, CDR2 SQIVND (reference sequence). The CDR3 spells CASTRTSGGLETQYF. The CDR3 coding sequence is TGTGCCAGTACCCGTACTAGCGGGGGCCTTGAGACCCAGTACTTC.

The chain recombines TRBV18 with TRBJ1-4; D is unclear. Per the germline V gene, CDR1 is KGHSH and CDR2 is LQKENI. The V and J ends lost 3 bases and 8 bases respectively, with 13 bases between them. The CDR3 runs 14 residues. Written as DNA, the CDR3 is TGTGCCAGCTCACCGAGCAGAGGCGGGGAAAAACTGTTTTTT. As protein: CASSPSRGGEKLFF.

The chain employs TRBV6-2 or TRBV6-3 and TRBJ2-1, with D perhaps TRBD2 (6 bases). V shed 6 bases and J shed 10 bases, with 16 bases lying between them. This CDR3 has 13 amino acids. CDR1 is MNHEY, CDR2 SVGEGT, per germline. DNA for the CDR3: TGTGCCAGCAGCTCTCAATGGGGGGACGAGCAGTTCTTC. Protein product: CASSSQWGDEQFF.

The chain links TRBV5-1 to TRBJ2-7; 13 bases are shared with TRBD2. The germline V gene has CDR1 SGHRS and CDR2 YFSETQ. V shed 2 bases and J 3 bases; nucleotides not matched to a gene: 2. The CDR3 loop spans 15 amino acids. In nucleotides, the CDR3 is TGCGCCAGCAGCTTTGGACTAGCGGGGGACTACGAGCAGTACTTC. It encodes CASSFGLAGDYEQYF.